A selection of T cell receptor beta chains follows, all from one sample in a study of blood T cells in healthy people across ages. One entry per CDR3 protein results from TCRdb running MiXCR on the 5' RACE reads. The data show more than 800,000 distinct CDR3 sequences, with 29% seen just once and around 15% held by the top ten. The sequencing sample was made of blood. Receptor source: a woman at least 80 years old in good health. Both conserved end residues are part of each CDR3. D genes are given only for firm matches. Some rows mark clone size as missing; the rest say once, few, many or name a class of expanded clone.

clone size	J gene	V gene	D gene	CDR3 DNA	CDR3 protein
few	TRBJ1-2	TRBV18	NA	TGTGCCAGCTCACAGCCTACAAGCCATGGCTACACCTTC	CASSQPTSHGYTF
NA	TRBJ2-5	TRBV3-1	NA	TGTGTCAGCAGCCAGACGGTCCGACAGCAAGAGACCCAGTACTTC	CVSSQTVRQQETQYF
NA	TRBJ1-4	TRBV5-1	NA	TGCGCCAGCAGCTTTCAAGCTGCAACTAATGAAAAACTGTTTTTT	CASSFQAATNEKLFF
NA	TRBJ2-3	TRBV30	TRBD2	TGTGCCTGGAGCAAGATACGCGCGGGGGGAATCTCAGATACGCAGTATTTT	CAWSKIRAGGISDTQYF
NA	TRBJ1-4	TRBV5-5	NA	TGTGCCAGCAGCTTGGTGTCCAACGCCTTAAAACTGTTTTTT	CASSLVSNALKLFF
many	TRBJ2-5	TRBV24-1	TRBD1	TGTGCCACCAGTGTCCAGGGGGCAGGAGAGACCCAGTACTTC	CATSVQGAGETQYF
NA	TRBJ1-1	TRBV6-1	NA	TGTGCCAGCAGTGAAGGTATTGTGGTGGGAGATGGACAGCCGAACACTGAAGCTTTCTTT	CASSEGIVVGDGQPNTEAFF
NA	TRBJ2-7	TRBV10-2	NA	TGCGCCAGCATGGTAACGGGGGCCGAGCAGTACTTC	CASMVTGAEQYF
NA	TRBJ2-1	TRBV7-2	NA	TGTGCCAGCAGCTTACAGGGGTACGATGAGCAGTTCTTC	CASSLQGYDEQFF
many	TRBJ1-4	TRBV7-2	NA	TGTGCCAGCAGCACCCCTTTCAGCGGGATTTCAGGGAAACTGTTTTTT	CASSTPFSGISGKLFF
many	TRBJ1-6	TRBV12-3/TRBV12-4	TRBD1	TGTGCCAGCAGTCACCGGGACAGGGGTTCACCCCTCCACTTT	CASSHRDRGSPLHF
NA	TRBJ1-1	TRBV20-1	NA	TGCAGTGCTAGTCTCGATTCATTCACTGAAGCTTTCTTT	CSASLDSFTEAFF
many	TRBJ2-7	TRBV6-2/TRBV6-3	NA	TGTGCCGTCCGGGACACGCACTACGAGCAGTACTTC	CAVRDTHYEQYF
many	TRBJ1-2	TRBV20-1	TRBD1	TGCAGTGCTATGATTCCCGGGACAGGGCATGGCTACACCTTC	CSAMIPGTGHGYTF
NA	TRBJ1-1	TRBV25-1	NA	TGTGCCAGCAGTGAATCGGGGGTCCTGAACACTGAAGCTTTCTTT	CASSESGVLNTEAFF
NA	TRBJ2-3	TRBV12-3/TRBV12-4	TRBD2	TGTGCCAGCAGTCCCCGGCGGGGGGCTCGAGTGGATACGCAGTATTTT	CASSPRRGARVDTQYF
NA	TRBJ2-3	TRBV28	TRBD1	TGTGCCAGCCAGAGCCGACAGGGCATTAGCACAGATACGCAGTATTTT	CASQSRQGISTDTQYF
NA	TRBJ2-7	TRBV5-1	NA	TGCGCCAGCAGCTTGGGTAGACCCAACGAGCAGTACTTC	CASSLGRPNEQYF
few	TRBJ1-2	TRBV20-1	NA	TGCAGTGCTAGAGATGGGTTAGGCTATGGCTACACCTTC	CSARDGLGYGYTF